This T cell receptor beta chain was identified during a study of beta chain features in type 1 diabetes. Expressed TCRB transcripts were sequenced because the isolated RNA had all been reverse transcribed beforehand. Clones were read by immunoSEQ multiplex PCR, and TCRdb kept only the in-frame ones, dropping some. The sample lists about 250,000 clones; about 11% were seen once. General study points: The study found moderately but significantly shorter TCRB CDR3s in all four CD4+ subsets of Type 1 diabetes patients. Patients showed naive, central memory and Treg TCRB repertoires that appeared more similar than those of healthy donors. The VDJ junctions of type 1 diabetes patients carried fewer insertions and more deletions.

The germline CDR1 and CDR2 sequences are GTSNPN and SVGIG (reference sequence). The CDR3 is 12 amino acids. V was shortened by 0 bases and J by 10 bases, with 9 bases between the two germline ends. To note about this clone: Its antigen is undetermined.

The sequenced sample consisted of naive CD4+ T cells from blood. The chain combines TRBV30 with TRBJ1-4, with D possibly being TRBD1 (5 bases). This TCR was sampled from a young man with type 1 diabetes. CDR3 sequence: CAWSVGGGKLFF. The CDR3 bases are TGTGCCTGGAGTGTGGGGGGAGGAAAACTGTTTTTT.